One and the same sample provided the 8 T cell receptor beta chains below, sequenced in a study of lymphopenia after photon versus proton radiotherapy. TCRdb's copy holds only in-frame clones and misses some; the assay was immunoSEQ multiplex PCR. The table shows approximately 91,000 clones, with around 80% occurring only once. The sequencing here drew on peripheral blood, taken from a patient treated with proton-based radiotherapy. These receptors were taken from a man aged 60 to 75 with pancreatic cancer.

The CDR3 nucleotides are TGTGCCAGCAGCCCGGGGACCCAGACCTCCTACGAGCAGTACTTC. It is translated as CASSPGTQTSYEQYF. The chain recombines TRBV5-8 with TRBJ2-7; D could derive from TRBD1 or TRBD2 (5 bases each). V was shortened by 4 bases and J by 0 bases, with 14 bases between the two germline ends. CDR1 SGHTS and CDR2 YDEGEE come from the germline V gene. The CDR3 is 15 amino acids. The full variable domain, rest sourced from reference TRBV5-8 and TRBJ2-7, is EAGVTQSPTHLIKTRGQQATLRCSPISGHTSVYWYQQALGLGLQFLLWYDEGEERNRGNFPPRFSGRQFPNYSSELNVNALELEDSALYLCASSPGTQTSYEQYFGPGTRLTVT.

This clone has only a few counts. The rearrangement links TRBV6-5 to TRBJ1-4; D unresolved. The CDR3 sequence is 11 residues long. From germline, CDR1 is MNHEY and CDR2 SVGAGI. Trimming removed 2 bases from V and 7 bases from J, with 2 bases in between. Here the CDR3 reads CASSYGEKLFF. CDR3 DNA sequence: TGTGCCAGCAGTTACGGTGAAAAACTGTTTTTT.

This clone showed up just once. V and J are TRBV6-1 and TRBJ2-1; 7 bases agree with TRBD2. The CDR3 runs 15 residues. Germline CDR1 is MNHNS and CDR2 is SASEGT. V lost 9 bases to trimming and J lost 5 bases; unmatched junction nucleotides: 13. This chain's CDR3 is CASQGRGTIDNEQFF. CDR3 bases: TGTGCCAGTCAGGGCCGTGGGACTATCGACAATGAGCAGTTCTTC.

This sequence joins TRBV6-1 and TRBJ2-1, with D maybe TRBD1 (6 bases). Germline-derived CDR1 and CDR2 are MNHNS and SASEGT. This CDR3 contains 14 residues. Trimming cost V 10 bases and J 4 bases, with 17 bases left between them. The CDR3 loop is CATQKDQGYNEQFF. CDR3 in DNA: TGTGCCACCCAGAAAGATCAGGGGTACAATGAGCAGTTCTTC.

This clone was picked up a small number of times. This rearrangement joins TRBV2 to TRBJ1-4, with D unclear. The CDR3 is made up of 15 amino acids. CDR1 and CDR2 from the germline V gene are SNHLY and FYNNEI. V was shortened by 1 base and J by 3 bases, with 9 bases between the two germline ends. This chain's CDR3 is CASSEEFDPNEKLFF. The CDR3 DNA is TGTGCCAGCAGTGAAGAGTTCGACCCTAATGAAAAACTGTTTTTT. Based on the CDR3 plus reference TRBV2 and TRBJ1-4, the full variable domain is EPEVTQTPSHQVTQMGQEVILRCVPISNHLYFYWYRQILGQKVEFLVSFYNNEISEKSEIFDDQFSVERPDGSNFTLKIRSTKLEDSAMYFCASSEEFDPNEKLFFGSGTQLSVL.

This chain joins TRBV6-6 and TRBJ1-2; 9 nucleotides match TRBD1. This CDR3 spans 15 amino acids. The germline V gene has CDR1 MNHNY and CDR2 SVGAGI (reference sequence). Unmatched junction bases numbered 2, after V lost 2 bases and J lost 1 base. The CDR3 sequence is CASSYAGQGNYGYTF. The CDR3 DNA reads TGTGCCAGCAGTTACGCGGGACAGGGTAACTATGGCTACACCTTC.

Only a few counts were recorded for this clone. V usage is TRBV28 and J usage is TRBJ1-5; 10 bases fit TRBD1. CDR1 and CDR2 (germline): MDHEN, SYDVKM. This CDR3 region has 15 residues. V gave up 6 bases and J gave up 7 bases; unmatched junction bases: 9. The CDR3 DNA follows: TGTGCCAGCAGAGTACCGGGACAGGGGAAGCAGCCCCAGCATTTT. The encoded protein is CASRVPGQGKQPQHF.

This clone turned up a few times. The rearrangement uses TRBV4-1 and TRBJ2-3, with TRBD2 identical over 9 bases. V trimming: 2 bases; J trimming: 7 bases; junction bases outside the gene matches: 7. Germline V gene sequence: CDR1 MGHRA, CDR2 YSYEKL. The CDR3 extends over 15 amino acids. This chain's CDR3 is CASSQSASGVYTQYF. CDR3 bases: TGCGCCAGCAGCCAATCGGCTAGCGGGGTTTATACGCAGTATTTT.